The 17 T cell receptor beta chains below were found in one sample sequenced in a study of T cell responses to AZD1222 COVID-19 vaccine. The repertoire was sequenced with immunoSEQ multiplex PCR; TCRdb's copy has only in-frame clones and lacks some. The profile shows more than 95,000 clones, around nine tenths of them singletons. The material sequenced was peripheral blood, taken on day 0 of AZD1222 vaccination. All receptors come from an adult in good health.

This clone was seen only once. This rearrangement joins TRBV28 to TRBJ2-7; 7 bases fit TRBD1. Germline values: CDR1 MDHEN, CDR2 SYDVKM. This CDR3 comprises 14 residues. The junction had 10 bases not matched to a gene; V was cut back by 8 bases and J by 3 bases. This CDR3 is CASFGTAPIYEQYF. The DNA for the CDR3 is TGTGCCAGCTTTGGGACAGCTCCTATCTACGAGCAGTACTTC.

This clone has just one count. V usage is TRBV19 and J usage is TRBJ1-1; 9 bases are shared with TRBD1. V was pared by 5 bases and J by 13 bases, with 11 bases of the junction left unmatched. The CDR3 consists of 13 residues. Per the germline V gene, CDR1 is LNHDA and CDR2 is SQIVND (reference sequence). CDR3 in DNA: TGTGCCAGTAGTCCATGGACAGGGGCGGAGGGTTTCTTT. Protein sequence: CASSPWTGAEGFF.

The chain recombines TRBV27 with TRBJ1-1; possibly TRBD1 for D (5 bases). The CDR3 contains 15 residues. Germline CDR1 and CDR2: MNHEY and SMNVEV (reference sequence). Trimming removed 6 bases from V and 2 bases from J, with 16 bases in between. The DNA of the CDR3 is TGTGCCAGCAGACAACACCAGGGCTCCAACACTGAAGCTTTCTTT. This translates into CASRQHQGSNTEAFF.

This chain connects TRBV7-2 to TRBJ2-7; D is undetermined. Germline V gene sequence: CDR1 SGHTA, CDR2 FQGNSA. The CDR3 length is 14 residues. Trimming shortened V by 5 bases and J by 0 bases, and 11 bases separated the two germline ends. The CDR3 is CASSPQPNSYEQYF. CDR3 coding DNA: TGTGCCAGCAGCCCTCAACCGAACTCCTACGAGCAGTACTTC.

The CDR3 here is CASSRTGDTGELFF. CDR3 DNA: TGTGCCAGCAGTCGGACAGGGGACACCGGGGAGCTGTTTTTT. V usage is TRBV11-1 and J usage is TRBJ2-2; the match to TRBD1 covers 9 bases. Germline V lookup: CDR1 SGHAT, CDR2 FQDESV (reference sequence). V lost 6 bases and J lost 3; bases outside the gene matches: 2. CDR3 length: 14 amino acids.

The CDR3 DNA follows: TGTGCCAGCAGCCGACAGGGATCGAGTGGCTACACCTTC. This sequence encodes CASSRQGSSGYTF. The chain links TRBV6-6 to TRBJ1-2; 7 nucleotides line up with TRBD1. Per germline, CDR1 MNHNY and CDR2 SVGAGI (reference sequence). This CDR3 has 13 amino acids. With V trimmed by 6 bases and J by 7 bases, 8 bases remained unmatched.

This chain joins TRBV7-2 and TRBJ1-2, with D possibly TRBD1 on 5 matching bases. V lost 5 bases and J lost 6, with 16 bases in between. Per the germline V gene, CDR1 is SGHTA and CDR2 is FQGNSA. CDR3 length: 14 amino acids. CDR3 coding DNA: TGTGCCAGCAGCCCCTTGAATCGGGGGAATGGCTACACCTTC. It encodes CASSPLNRGNGYTF.

The chain uses TRBV19 and TRBJ1-5; the match to TRBD1 covers 9 bases. With V trimmed by 0 bases and J by 1 base, 7 bases remained unmatched. There are 18 residues in the CDR3. CDR1 and CDR2 from the germline V gene are LNHDA and SQIVND (reference sequence). In DNA form, the CDR3 reads TGTGCCAGTAGTATAGATCCGCGGACAGGGGCCAGCAATCAGCCCCAGCATTTT. Protein sequence: CASSIDPRTGASNQPQHF. The whole variable domain, remainder taken from reference TRBV19 and TRBJ1-5, is DGGITQSPKYLFRKEGQNVTLSCEQNLNHDAMYWYRQDPGQGLRLIYYSQIVNDFQKGDIAEGYSVSREKKESFPLTVTSAQKNPTAFYLCASSIDPRTGASNQPQHFGDGTRLSIL.

The CDR3 sequence is CASSLPGTGAKNIQYF. As DNA, the CDR3 is TGTGCCAGCAGCCTTCCCGGGACAGGGGCCAAAAACATTCAGTACTTC. The chain combines TRBV5-5 with TRBJ2-4; TRBD1 matches at 9 bases. The junction had 6 bases not matched to a gene; V was cut back by 4 bases and J by 1 base. Germline V lookup: CDR1 SGHKS, CDR2 YYEKEE (reference sequence). The CDR3 has 16 amino acids.

The V and J genes are TRBV2 and TRBJ2-5; D might be TRBD1 (6 bases). Germline V lookup: CDR1 SNHLY, CDR2 FYNNEI. The CDR3 is made up of 14 amino acids. V lost 6 bases to trimming and J lost 0 bases, with 11 bases between them. DNA for the CDR3: TGTGCCAGCAGGGCAACAGGGAACCAAGAGACCCAGTACTTC. Translating gives CASRATGNQETQYF.

V usage is TRBV6-5 and J usage is TRBJ1-3; D may be TRBD1 (6 bases). V lost 2 bases and J lost 3, with 14 bases in between. This CDR3 spans 16 amino acids. Germline CDR1 reads MNHEY; CDR2 reads SVGAGI. CDR3 protein: CASSYAWTVDGNTIYF. The CDR3 nucleotides are TGTGCCAGCAGTTACGCCTGGACAGTTGATGGAAACACCATATATTTT.

CDR3 coding DNA: TGCGCCAGCAGCTTGGGCGGACAGCCAAACACCATATATTTT. This codes for CASSLGGQPNTIYF. This rearrangement joins TRBV5-1 to TRBJ1-3, with D possibly matching TRBD1 (6 bases). Trimming shortened V by 0 bases and J by 6 bases, and 10 bases separated the two germline ends. Germline CDR1 is SGHRS and CDR2 is YFSETQ. There are 14 residues in the CDR3.

As for this clone: Other DNA sequences in the same sample also yield this CDR3. This chain joins TRBV9 and TRBJ1-1; D not resolved. V lost 0 bases and J lost 3, with 6 bases in between. The CDR3 covers 13 residues. Looked up from germline, CDR1 is SGDLS and CDR2 is YYNGEE. CDR3 in DNA: TGTGCCAGCAGCGTAGGGGCGGACACTGAAGCTTTCTTT. This codes for CASSVGADTEAFF. Looking up the rest from reference TRBV9 and TRBJ1-1 gives the full variable domain: DSGVTQTPKHLITATGQRVTLRCSPRSGDLSVYWYQQSLDQGLQFLIQYYNGEERAKGNILERFSAQQFPDLHSELNLSSLELGDSALYFCASSVGADTEAFFGQGTRLTVV.

The rearrangement uses TRBV10-3 and TRBJ1-5; tentatively, D is TRBD1 (6 bases). CDR3 length: 14 residues. Looked up from germline, CDR1 is ENHRY and CDR2 is SYGVKD. Trimming removed 7 bases at V and 5 bases at J, with 15 bases between. Here the CDR3 DNA reads TGTGCCATCAAAGGGGGTCGGGAGGATCAGCCCCAGCATTTT. Amino acid sequence: CAIKGGREDQPQHF.

This clone was found once. The chain employs TRBV7-8 and TRBJ2-7, with 8 positions matching TRBD2. V lost 3 bases and J lost 1; bases outside the gene matches: 8. Germline CDR1 and CDR2: SGHVS and FQNEAQ. The CDR3 sequence is 16 residues long. The CDR3 coding sequence is TGTGCCAGCAGCTTGGCGTCTAGCGGGCGATCCTACGAGCAGTACTTC. It is translated as CASSLASSGRSYEQYF.

The V call is TRBV30, the J call TRBJ2-7; 10 nucleotides agree with TRBD1. V shed 3 bases and J 2 bases; nucleotides not matched to a gene: 1. The germline V gene encodes CDR1 GTSNPN and CDR2 SVGIG (reference sequence). The CDR3 extends over 13 amino acids. CDR3 region: CAWRTGGPYEQYF. The CDR3 DNA follows: TGTGCCTGGAGGACAGGGGGCCCCTACGAGCAGTACTTC.

The chain joins TRBV6-6 to TRBJ1-5; 7 nucleotides agree with TRBD1. The CDR3 is made up of 16 amino acids. The germline V gene has CDR1 MNHNY and CDR2 SVGAGI (reference sequence). The ends lost 6 bases at V and 0 bases at J; junction bases unmatched: 8. CDR3 region: CASRKFGTDSNQPQHF. The CDR3 DNA is TGTGCCAGCAGGAAATTTGGGACAGATAGCAATCAGCCCCAGCATTTT.